This T cell receptor beta chain originates from a study of cytomegalovirus exposure and HLA in healthy donors. Across the study: Earlier sequencing of 150 million to 200 million T cells yielded under 120 million unique TCR beta sequences. The Caucasian-associated ancestry cluster contained 65% to 85% of the 398 genotyped donors.

The PCR contained 60 Vbeta and 13 Jbeta primers. The method was immunoSEQ multiplex PCR; TCRdb's version includes in-frame clones alone and lacks a portion of them. In the table there are around 200,000 clones, around four fifths of which are singletons. This clone was seen once. Its antigen is undetermined. CDR1 and CDR2 (germline): SGHAT, FQNNGV. This CDR3 has 11 residues. The V and J ends lost 4 bases and 5 bases respectively, with 5 bases between them. General study findings and limits: Exclusion as indistinguishable affected some V segments, including TRBV6-2 and TRBV6-3. A later analysis reported that several of the most significant clusters appeared to be linked to common viral pathogens, among them Epstein-Barr virus.

This clonotype was sampled from a man over 45 in good health and CMV-seronegative. Sequencing was done on a sample of PBMCs. The chain joins TRBV11-2 to TRBJ2-5, with D unresolved. The CDR3 coding sequence is TGTGCCAGCAGCTACTCCGAGACCCAGTACTTC. Translating it yields CASSYSETQYF. Combining the CDR3 with reference TRBV11-2 and TRBJ2-5 gives the whole variable domain EAGVAQSPRYKIIEKRQSVAFWCNPISGHATLYWYQQILGQGPKLLIQFQNNGVVDDSQLPKDRFSAERLKGVDSTLKIQPAKLEDSAVYLCASSYSETQYFGPGTRLLVL.